This record covers a single T cell receptor (beta chain). The antigen is undetermined. This sample was taken from a study of beta chain features in type 1 diabetes. Study overall: No patient-donor differences in age, gender, total cells or subset yield.

The investigators reverse transcribed all of the isolated RNA, so they sequenced expressed TCRB transcripts. This table comes from immunoSEQ multiplex PCR, and its TCRdb copy is limited to in-frame clones, with some not included. The sample lists roughly 26,000 clones; about 49% were seen once. Overall study results and limits: A moderate, significant TCRB CDR3 shortening appeared in type 1 diabetes across four CD4+ subsets. The naive, central memory and Treg TCRB repertoires showed an apparent similarity that was greater among patients than among healthy donors.

Sorting with CD45RO/CCR7/CD25/CD127/CD95/CD27 yielded naive, central memory, regulatory and stem-like memory CD4+ cells. The sample consisted of stem cell memory CD4+ T cells from blood. The clonotype was recovered from a man younger than 40 with type 1 diabetes.

The DNA of the CDR3 is TGTGCCAGCAGCCAACCTAGCTCTGGAAACACCATATATTTT. Its protein product is CASSQPSSGNTIYF. V is TRBV4-2 and J is TRBJ1-3; D is unresolved. Looked up from germline, CDR1 is LGHNA and CDR2 is YNFKEQ. The CDR3 is 14 residues long. Trimming left V 2 bases short and J 0 bases short, with 5 bases between.